Following are 25 T cell receptor beta chains from one sample sequenced in a study of technical replicates of blood from a few donors (dated by TCRdb to 2017 to 2019). Library preparation used the immunoSEQ multiplex PCR assay. The clones in this table, taken by TCRdb from immuneACCESS, are in-frame only. Not every clone is retained; where verified, under half of the shortfall comes from an unresolved V gene, and the cause of the rest is unknown. The sample table contains 68,000 or so clones; only one count was recorded for 85% to 95% of them. Together, the top ten hold around 0.37% of the sample. The sample was T cells isolated from PBMCs. Receptors originate from a human donor in good health.

This chain connects TRBV5-4 to TRBJ2-2, with D uncertain. The CDR3 runs to 12 residues. V lost 2 bases, J lost 4 bases, and 3 bases lay in between. From germline, CDR1 is SGHNT and CDR2 YYREEE (reference sequence). The CDR3 DNA reads as TGTGCCAGCAGCTTAGCCACCGGGGAGCTGTTTTTT. Amino acid sequence: CASSLATGELFF.

CDR3 in DNA: TGTGCCAGCAGCGTGGGGACACCGGGGACTGAAGCTTTCTTT. Protein product: CASSVGTPGTEAFF. The V gene is TRBV9, the J gene TRBJ1-1; TRBD1 is a possible D gene (6 bases). V dropped 2 bases and J dropped 5 bases, with 13 bases sitting between them. Germline CDR1 and CDR2: SGDLS and YYNGEE. The CDR3 length is 14 residues.

The CDR3 region is CANSGSSTDTQYF. The CDR3 DNA reads TGTGCCAATAGCGGGTCTAGCACAGATACGCAGTATTTT. The chain links TRBV7-2 to TRBJ2-3; 7 positions agree with TRBD2. Germline loops: CDR1 SGHTA, CDR2 FQGNSA. Germline trimming cut 10 bases from V and 0 bases from J; bases unmatched to any gene: 4. The CDR3 is made up of 13 amino acids.

This chain links TRBV27 with TRBJ2-7; 7 nucleotides align to TRBD1. Germline assignment: CDR1 MNHEY and CDR2 SMNVEV (reference sequence). This CDR3 region has 13 residues. Trimming took 5 bases from V and 4 from J; bases not matched to a gene: 5. The DNA for the CDR3 is TGTGCCAGCAGTCTGGGACAGTTATACGAGCAGTACTTC. It is translated as CASSLGQLYEQYF.

This clone was recorded only once. The chain links TRBV19 to TRBJ2-7; D gene ambiguous. V lost 5 bases and J 7 bases, leaving 15 bases between the germline ends. Germline V gives CDR1 LNHDA, CDR2 SQIVND (reference sequence). The CDR3 totals 13 residues. The CDR3 is CASSPFTLEEQYF. For the CDR3, the DNA is TGTGCCAGTAGTCCTTTTACCCTAGAGGAGCAGTACTTC. The full variable domain, its missing parts supplied by reference TRBV19 and TRBJ2-7, is DGGITQSPKYLFRKEGQNVTLSCEQNLNHDAMYWYRQDPGQGLRLIYYSQIVNDFQKGDIAEGYSVSREKKESFPLTVTSAQKNPTAFYLCASSPFTLEEQYFGPGTRLTVT.

V usage is TRBV7-2 and J usage is TRBJ2-7, with 8 bases aligning to TRBD2. This CDR3 has 15 residues. V lost 1 base and J lost 5; bases outside the gene matches: 7. Per germline, CDR1 SGHTA and CDR2 FQGNSA. CDR3 in amino acids: CASSLVAGLGNEQYF. The DNA for the CDR3 is TGTGCCAGCAGCTTAGTAGCGGGATTGGGGAACGAGCAGTACTTC.

This rearrangement joins TRBV7-6 to TRBJ2-5; the D is unclear. Trimming stripped 0 bases from V and 0 bases from J, with 5 bases between. Germline V gene lookup returns CDR1 SGHVS and CDR2 FNYEAQ. CDR3 length: 14 amino acids. CDR3 sequence: CASSLADYQETQYF. The CDR3 DNA follows: TGTGCCAGCAGCTTAGCTGACTACCAAGAGACCCAGTACTTC.

This chain links TRBV9 with TRBJ2-5; D may be TRBD2 (5 bases). The CDR3 has 15 amino acids. The germline V and J ends were trimmed by 0 bases and 2 bases, with 11 bases remaining between them. Germline lookup yields CDR1 SGDLS and CDR2 YYNGEE. The CDR3 DNA reads TGTGCCAGCAGCGTAGGTCGGAGGCCACAAGAGACCCAGTACTTC. Amino acids: CASSVGRRPQETQYF.

The chain combines TRBV7-2 with TRBJ2-5, with TRBD2 matching 8 bases. Per the germline V gene, CDR1 is SGHTA and CDR2 is FQGNSA. V gave up 5 bases and J gave up 3 bases; unmatched junction bases: 5. CDR3 length: 14 amino acids. The CDR3 DNA follows: TGTGCCAGCAGCCCCGGGACTAGTAAAGAGACCCAGTACTTC. It codes for CASSPGTSKETQYF.

The chain has TRBV29-1 and TRBJ2-5, with 8 bases identical to TRBD2. CDR3 size: 14 residues. Losses at the gene ends were 3 bases for V and 5 bases for J; bases not matched to a gene: 8. Per the germline V gene, CDR1 is SQVTM and CDR2 is ANQGSEA. The CDR3 loop reads CSVDSAGGSETQYF. The CDR3 nucleotides are TGCAGCGTTGATTCGGCGGGAGGCTCGGAGACCCAGTACTTC.

This clone is a singleton in its sample. The chain uses TRBV5-1 and TRBJ1-3; TRBD1 might be the D (6 bases). The CDR3 is 15 residues long. V lost 5 bases and J 0 bases, leaving 12 bases between the germline ends. Germline values: CDR1 SGHRS, CDR2 YFSETQ. The CDR3 DNA reads TGCGCCAGCAGTCAGGGGCAGAGCTCTGGAAACACCATATATTTT. Its protein is CASSQGQSSGNTIYF.

The V and J genes are TRBV28 and TRBJ2-7; 8 bases fit TRBD2. V dropped 6 bases and J dropped 2; count of bases not matched to a gene: 6. Germline V gene lookup returns CDR1 MDHEN and CDR2 SYDVKM. The length of the CDR3 is 14 residues. The CDR3 spells CASRHGLAPYEQYF. As DNA, the CDR3 is TGTGCCAGCAGACACGGACTAGCCCCCTACGAGCAGTACTTC.

The chain is built from TRBV11-2 and TRBJ2-7, with D unresolved. Germline-derived CDR1 and CDR2 are SGHAT and FQNNGV. The CDR3 extends over 15 amino acids. Trimming left V 3 bases short and J 0 bases short, with 12 bases between. In DNA, the CDR3 is TGTGCCAGCAGCTTTGCAGGCCCGAGCTCCTACGAGCAGTACTTC. This sequence encodes CASSFAGPSSYEQYF.

This chain links TRBV2 with TRBJ2-1, with 11 bases that match TRBD2. This CDR3 is built from 15 residues. The germline V gene encodes CDR1 SNHLY and CDR2 FYNNEI. The J segment lost 5 bases and the V segment lost 4 bases, leaving 4 bases of the junction unmatched. In nucleotides, the CDR3 is TGTGCCAGCAGTGTAATAGCGGGAGGGGACAATGAGCAGTTCTTC. This translates into CASSVIAGGDNEQFF. Drawing the rest from reference TRBV2 and TRBJ2-1, the complete variable domain is EPEVTQTPSHQVTQMGQEVILRCVPISNHLYFYWYRQILGQKVEFLVSFYNNEISEKSEIFDDQFSVERPDGSNFTLKIRSTKLEDSAMYFCASSVIAGGDNEQFFGPGTRLTVL.

V gene TRBV6-5 combines with J gene TRBJ2-1, with no clear D. V was pared by 6 bases and J by 8 bases, with 14 bases between. The germline V gene encodes CDR1 MNHEY and CDR2 SVGAGI. This CDR3 has 13 residues. This chain's CDR3 is CASRWAEDDEQFF. CDR3 sequence (DNA): TGTGCCAGCAGGTGGGCAGAAGACGATGAGCAGTTCTTC.

This clone occurred once. One end of the junction fails to match germline, which may point to a read error. V usage is TRBV7-2 and J usage is TRBJ2-3, with D hard to call. Germline assignment: CDR1 SGHTA and CDR2 FQGNSA. CDR3 size: 12 residues. The chain's CDR3 is CASSYPTYTQYF. In DNA form, the CDR3 reads TGTGCCAGCAGCTACCCCACATATACGCAGTATTTT. The full variable domain, rest sourced from reference TRBV7-2 and TRBJ2-3, is GAGVSQSPSNKVTEKGKDVELRCDPISGHTALYWYRQSLGQGLEFLIYFQGNSAPDKSGLPSDRFSAERTGGSVSTLTIQRTQQEDSAVYLCASSYPTYTQYFGPGTRLTVL.

This chain joins TRBV5-6 and TRBJ2-7, with 7 positions matching TRBD2. CDR3 length: 15 amino acids. J lost 7 bases, V lost 4 bases, and 14 bases had no gene match. Germline assignment: CDR1 SGHDT and CDR2 YYEEEE. The CDR3 region is CASSATSDSRREQYF. In DNA form, the CDR3 reads TGTGCCAGCAGCGCTACTAGCGACTCCCGGCGTGAGCAGTACTTC.

The rearrangement uses TRBV18 and TRBJ2-2; 7 bases align to TRBD1. Germline trimming cut 4 bases from V and 3 bases from J; bases unmatched to any gene: 8. Germline V gene sequence: CDR1 KGHSH, CDR2 LQKENI. The CDR3 spans 16 residues. CDR3 protein: CASSLNRGLYTGELFF. The CDR3 DNA follows: TGTGCCAGCTCACTCAACAGGGGATTATACACCGGGGAGCTGTTTTTT. Filled out from reference TRBV18 and TRBJ2-2, the complete variable domain reads NAGVMQNPRHLVRRRGQEARLRCSPMKGHSHVYWYRQLPEEGLKFMVYLQKENIIDESGMPKERFSAEFPKEGPSILRIQQVVRGDSAAYFCASSLNRGLYTGELFFGEGSRLTVL.

This CDR3 reads CASSHSGRARETQYF. The CDR3 DNA reads TGTGCCAGCAGCCATAGCGGGAGGGCCCGGGAGACCCAGTACTTC. The chain links TRBV7-2 to TRBJ2-5; 11 nucleotides agree with TRBD2. CDR3 length equals 15 residues. Germline V gene sequence: CDR1 SGHTA, CDR2 FQGNSA. After removal of 5 bases from V and 5 bases from J, the junction contained 7 bases not matched to a gene.

This chain uses TRBV19 with TRBJ2-7, with D tentatively TRBD1 (5 bases). The germline CDR1 and CDR2 sequences are LNHDA and SQIVND (reference sequence). V was clipped by 5 bases and J by 0 bases, with 8 bases between them. This CDR3 is 13 amino acids long. CDR3 sequence reads: CASSPDSSYEQYF. CDR3 sequence (DNA): TGTGCCAGTAGTCCAGACAGCTCCTACGAGCAGTACTTC.

The genes are TRBV29-1 and TRBJ2-7; 7 bases fit TRBD1. Per the germline V gene, CDR1 is SQVTM and CDR2 is ANQGSEA. CDR3 size: 12 residues. The V segment lost 0 bases and the J segment 7 bases; nucleotides outside the gene matches: 3. The CDR3 reads CSVEDPGGEQYF. The CDR3 DNA reads TGCAGCGTTGAAGATCCAGGGGGAGAGCAGTACTTC.

This clone showed up just once. V is TRBV7-9 and J is TRBJ1-4, with a possible D match to TRBD1 (6 bases). Germline V gives CDR1 SEHNR, CDR2 FQNEAQ (reference sequence). The CDR3 covers 15 residues. V lost 7 bases and J lost 5, with 17 bases in between. Here the CDR3 reads CASNSPRGRNEKLFF. CDR3 DNA: TGTGCCAGCAACTCACCCAGGGGCCGGAATGAAAAACTGTTTTTT.

The chain carries TRBV7-6 and TRBJ2-1; TRBD2 might be the D (5 bases). Trimming left V 6 bases short and J 8 bases short, with 11 bases between. CDR3 length equals 12 residues. Germline V gene sequence: CDR1 SGHVS, CDR2 FNYEAQ. CDR3 bases: TGTGCCAGCAGTTCCTGGGGAGATGAGCAGTTCTTC. Translating gives CASSSWGDEQFF.

The rearrangement links TRBV9 to TRBJ2-7; 7 bases match TRBD1. Looked up from germline, CDR1 is SGDLS and CDR2 is YYNGEE. The CDR3 is 12 amino acids. The ends lost 3 bases at V and 9 bases at J; junction bases unmatched: 6. The CDR3 sequence is CASSARQGLQYF. The CDR3 nucleotides are TGTGCCAGCAGCGCCAGACAGGGCTTGCAGTACTTC.

V and J are TRBV6-4 and TRBJ2-1; 8 bases align to TRBD2. V lost 3 bases and J lost 9; bases outside the gene matches: 7. Germline V gene data show CDR1 as MRHNA and CDR2 as SNTAGT. The CDR3 contains 14 residues. The CDR3 region is CASSDYGTSSEQFF. The CDR3, as DNA: TGTGCCAGCAGTGATTACGGGACTAGTAGTGAGCAGTTCTTC.